The 30 T cell receptor beta chains below all came from one sample that was sequenced in a study of cytomegalovirus exposure and HLA in healthy donors (dated by TCRdb to 2016 to 2017). The library was produced with the immunoSEQ multiplex PCR assay. A mixture of 60 forward primers for TCR Vbeta segments and 13 reverse primers for TCR Jbeta segments was used in the multiplex PCR. Here the immuneACCESS table is served through TCRdb, limited to in-frame sequences with V and J called. Missing clones are a known gap in these copies; in checked studies unresolved V genes cover under half, and the rest lacks a known reason. Within this sample are under 200,000 clones, with roughly four fifths of them counted one time only. More than 1.2% of the sample comes from the top ten. Sequencing used PBMCs. The receptor set was obtained from a man aged 18-30 years in good health and CMV-seronegative.

The V call is TRBV7-9, the J call TRBJ2-7; TRBD2 might be the D (5 bases). V was trimmed by 5 bases and J by 1 base, leaving 15 bases between them. Germline lookup yields CDR1 SEHNR and CDR2 FQNEAQ (reference sequence). This CDR3 spans 15 amino acids. This CDR3 is CASSPRVASSYEQYF. CDR3 sequence (DNA): TGTGCCAGCAGCCCCCGGGTAGCGAGTTCCTACGAGCAGTACTTC.

The V call is TRBV9, the J call TRBJ2-2, with a tentative D call TRBD2 (6 bases). CDR1 is SGDLS and CDR2 is YYNGEE in the germline V gene. Trimming cost V 3 bases and J 8 bases, with 20 bases left between them. The CDR3 has 16 residues. The CDR3 nucleotides are TGTGCCAGCAGCGATACCGCGGAGGGAGATCAGGGGGAGCTGTTTTTT. It is translated as CASSDTAEGDQGELFF.

V gene TRBV25-1 combines with J gene TRBJ2-5, with D possibly being TRBD2 (6 bases). Trimming stripped 3 bases from V and 4 bases from J, with 15 bases between. Germline CDR1 MGHDK, CDR2 SYGVNS. CDR3 length: 15 amino acids. CDR3 sequence (DNA): TGTGCCAGCAGTGACCCCGGGGGTCTTGGAGAGACCCAGTACTTC. Residues: CASSDPGGLGETQYF.

The chain uses TRBV7-2 and TRBJ2-7, with D possibly matching TRBD1 (6 bases). CDR3 length: 14 residues. V lost 5 bases to trimming and J lost 2 bases, with 13 bases between them. Germline CDR1 reads SGHTA; CDR2 reads FQGNSA. The CDR3 protein is CASSTRTVPYEQYF. CDR3 nucleotide sequence: TGTGCCAGCAGCACCCGGACAGTCCCCTACGAGCAGTACTTC.

J is TRBJ2-5 and V is TRBV9, with TRBD1 matching 8 bases. The CDR3 is made up of 15 amino acids. The ends lost 0 bases at V and 5 bases at J; junction bases unmatched: 6. From germline, CDR1 is SGDLS and CDR2 YYNGEE. CDR3 nucleotides: TGTGCCAGCAGCGTAGGTGACAGGGGCGGCGAGACCCAGTACTTC. This sequence encodes CASSVGDRGGETQYF.

This clone was picked up a small number of times. The chain recombines TRBV19 with TRBJ2-1, with a possible D match to TRBD1 (6 bases). V lost 3 bases and J lost 3, with 21 bases in between. CDR3 length equals 18 residues. Per the germline V gene, CDR1 is LNHDA and CDR2 is SQIVND (reference sequence). The CDR3 DNA follows: TGTGCCAGTAGTATGAAGGAGTACGGGGAAGGGGGCTACAATGAGCAGTTCTTC. Protein sequence: CASSMKEYGEGGYNEQFF.

The chain joins TRBV4-3 to TRBJ1-1, with no clear D. The CDR3 is 14 residues long. The V gene's germline CDR1 is LGHNA and CDR2 YSLEER. Trimming took off 4 bases at V and 3 bases at J, with 12 bases between the two ends. CDR3 nucleotides: TGCGCCAGCAGCCTGGTTGCCGGGGACACTGAAGCTTTCTTT. Protein product: CASSLVAGDTEAFF.

This clone came up once. This rearrangement joins TRBV6-6 to TRBJ2-7; TRBD2 matches at 14 bases. J lost 4 bases, V lost 2 bases, and 4 bases had no gene match. CDR1 and CDR2 (germline): MNHNY, SVGAGI (reference sequence). The CDR3 has 16 residues. The CDR3 DNA reads as TGTGCCAGCAGTTACACCGGGACTAGCGGGAGATACGAGCAGTACTTC. It specifies CASSYTGTSGRYEQYF.

This clone was observed a single time. The chain joins TRBV2 to TRBJ1-2; 7 positions agree with TRBD1. The CDR3 contains 14 residues. Germline V gene lookup returns CDR1 SNHLY and CDR2 FYNNEI. V gave up 7 bases and J gave up 3 bases; unmatched junction bases: 8. CDR3 DNA: TGTGCCAGCATACTATCCGGACAGGACTATGGCTACACCTTC. Translation: CASILSGQDYGYTF.

This clone appeared once. The V and J genes are TRBV27 and TRBJ2-7; D may be TRBD2 (7 bases). The V and J ends lost 2 bases and 6 bases respectively, with 11 bases between them. The germline gives CDR1 MNHEY, CDR2 SMNVEV (reference sequence). This CDR3 is 13 amino acids long. The CDR3, as DNA: TGTGCCAGCAGTTTAGGGGCGGGGGCCGAGCAGTACTTC. This gives the protein CASSLGAGAEQYF.

The chain employs TRBV10-3 and TRBJ2-5; D not resolved. V was cut by 5 bases and J by 1 base, with 11 bases left in between. This CDR3 has 14 amino acids. Per the germline V gene, CDR1 is ENHRY and CDR2 is SYGVKD. The CDR3 nucleotides are TGTGCCATCAGTCCCCAGGAACTCCAAGAGACCCAGTACTTC. Its protein is CAISPQELQETQYF.

The rearrangement links TRBV10-1 to TRBJ1-1, with a tentative D call TRBD1 (6 bases). The CDR3 loop spans 11 amino acids. Germline loops: CDR1 WNHNN, CDR2 SYGVQD (reference sequence). CDR3 sequence (DNA): TGCGCGATACAGGGAGACACTGAAGCTTTCTTT. Residues: CAIQGDTEAFF.

CDR3 DNA sequence: TGTGCCAGCAGTTACACGGCTAGCGGGAGAACAGATACGCAGTATTTT. Its protein is CASSYTASGRTDTQYF. This chain connects TRBV6-5 to TRBJ2-3; 10 bases align to TRBD2. The CDR3 has 16 amino acids. The V and J ends lost 2 bases and 3 bases, in that order; junction bases with no gene match: 5. The germline V gene encodes CDR1 MNHEY and CDR2 SVGAGI.

In this sample, this clone turned up a few times. The chain joins TRBV7-9 to TRBJ1-2; D is uncertain. Germline CDR1 and CDR2: SEHNR and FQNEAQ (reference sequence). V lost 4 bases, J lost 8 bases, and 14 bases lay in between. This CDR3 contains 13 residues. The CDR3 region has the DNA TGTGCCAGCAGCTCTGACGGAGGAAAAGGCTACACCTTC. This gives the protein CASSSDGGKGYTF.

The rearrangement links TRBV7-6 to TRBJ2-1; D unclear. CDR1 and CDR2 from the germline V gene are SGHVS and FNYEAQ. CDR3 length: 16 residues. Trimming left V 1 base short and J 5 bases short, with 15 bases between. CDR3 in amino acids: CASSLVPAFEDNEQFF. CDR3 nucleotides: TGTGCCAGCAGCTTAGTACCGGCTTTCGAGGACAATGAGCAGTTCTTC.

The chain combines TRBV7-9 with TRBJ1-2; tentatively, D is TRBD1 (6 bases). The length of the CDR3 is 14 residues. V lost 8 bases and J 9 bases, leaving 22 bases between the germline ends. Germline V gene sequence: CDR1 SEHNR, CDR2 FQNEAQ (reference sequence). The CDR3 reads CASPTGPFPGSYTF. CDR3 DNA: TGTGCCAGCCCTACAGGGCCCTTTCCCGGAAGCTACACCTTC.

This clone turned up a few times. The junction and the germline gene differ at one end; a read error may be behind it. This chain connects TRBV9 to TRBJ2-3, with D maybe TRBD2 (5 bases). The CDR3 loop spans 10 amino acids. CDR1 and CDR2 from the germline V gene are SGDLS and YYNGEE. In DNA form, the CDR3 reads TGCGGTGAGACGGGGGATACGCAGTATTTT. Its translation: CGETGDTQYF.

The rearrangement uses TRBV25-1 and TRBJ1-2; D perhaps matches TRBD1 (6 bases). This CDR3 is 15 amino acids long. Trimming pared 2 bases from V and 4 bases from J, leaving 14 bases between. The germline V gene has CDR1 MGHDK and CDR2 SYGVNS. The CDR3 DNA follows: TGTGCCAGCAGTGAAGGGTCAGGGGTTAGCTATGGCTACACCTTC. It specifies CASSEGSGVSYGYTF.

The chain joins TRBV7-2 to TRBJ1-2; 8 bases map to TRBD1. Germline CDR1 reads SGHTA; CDR2 reads FQGNSA. The CDR3 runs to 15 residues. After removal of 2 bases from V and 1 base from J, the junction contained 3 bases not matched to a gene. The CDR3 loop reads CASSLSTGVNYGYTF. The CDR3 nucleotides read TGTGCCAGCAGCTTATCGACAGGGGTTAACTATGGCTACACCTTC.

The chain joins TRBV28 to TRBJ1-4, with D perhaps TRBD1 (6 bases). V shed 3 bases and J shed 4 bases, with 12 bases lying between them. CDR1 MDHEN and CDR2 SYDVKM come from the germline V gene. The CDR3 totals 15 residues. For the CDR3, the DNA is TGTGCCAGCAGTTTGGGGGCAGGGGATAATGAAAAACTGTTTTTT. Its protein is CASSLGAGDNEKLFF.

The rearrangement links TRBV13 to TRBJ2-7; D possibly corresponds to TRBD2 (6 bases). The V end was cut by 2 bases, the J end by 5 bases, with 13 bases between. This CDR3 has 14 residues. CDR1 PRHDT and CDR2 FYEKMQ come from the germline V gene (reference sequence). The CDR3 here is CASSLSPRGDEQYF. CDR3 sequence (DNA): TGTGCCAGCAGCTTATCCCCGCGGGGCGACGAGCAGTACTTC.

The chain recombines TRBV18 with TRBJ2-3; weak D call: TRBD2 (6 bases). Trimming pared 3 bases from V and 2 bases from J, leaving 12 bases between. This CDR3 region has 15 residues. Germline V lookup: CDR1 KGHSH, CDR2 LQKENI. CDR3 coding DNA: TGTGCCAGCTCACCGGGGGGACCCTACACAGATACGCAGTATTTT. Its protein product is CASSPGGPYTDTQYF.

The rearrangement links TRBV7-6 to TRBJ2-5, with TRBD1 identical over 9 bases. This CDR3 contains 13 residues. The V segment lost 4 bases and the J segment 4 bases; nucleotides outside the gene matches: 1. Germline-derived CDR1 and CDR2 are SGHVS and FNYEAQ. CDR3 protein: CASSWTGAETQYF. In nucleotides, the CDR3 is TGTGCCAGCAGCTGGACAGGGGCAGAGACCCAGTACTTC.

J is TRBJ2-1 and V is TRBV11-3; 7 bases align to TRBD1. The V and J ends lost 4 bases and 7 bases, in that order; junction bases with no gene match: 1. The germline V gene encodes CDR1 SGHNT and CDR2 YENEEA. The CDR3 has 12 residues. CDR3 region: CASSSQGNEQFF. CDR3 nucleotide sequence: TGTGCCAGCAGCTCACAGGGGAATGAGCAGTTCTTC. Together with reference TRBV11-3 and TRBJ2-1, the CDR3 gives the full variable domain: EAGVVQSPRYKIIEKKQPVAFWCNPISGHNTLYWYLQNLGQGPELLIRYENEEAVDDSQLPKDRFSAERLKGVDSTLKIQPAELGDSAVYLCASSSQGNEQFFGPGTRLTVL.

V and J are TRBV5-5 and TRBJ1-1, with 8 bases that match TRBD1. The CDR3 is made up of 14 amino acids. CDR1 is SGHKS, CDR2 YYEKEE, per germline (reference sequence). The J segment lost 5 bases and the V segment lost 5 bases, leaving 8 bases of the junction unmatched. CDR3 coding DNA: TGTGCCAGCAGTTCGGACAGGGTAGGGACTGAAGCTTTCTTT. Residues: CASSSDRVGTEAFF.

V and J are TRBV19 and TRBJ2-2; 11 bases match TRBD2. Germline V gene lookup returns CDR1 LNHDA and CDR2 SQIVND (reference sequence). The CDR3 spans 15 residues. Trimming took 6 bases from V and 3 from J; bases not matched to a gene: 3. In DNA form, the CDR3 reads TGTGCCAGTAGCTTGGGACTAGCGGACACCGGGGAGCTGTTTTTT. It translates to CASSLGLADTGELFF. Filled out from reference TRBV19 and TRBJ2-2, the complete variable domain reads DGGITQSPKYLFRKEGQNVTLSCEQNLNHDAMYWYRQDPGQGLRLIYYSQIVNDFQKGDIAEGYSVSREKKESFPLTVTSAQKNPTAFYLCASSLGLADTGELFFGEGSRLTVL.

The rearrangement uses TRBV6-4 and TRBJ2-1; D might be TRBD2 (6 bases). The ends were cut back, 5 bases at V and 6 bases at J, with 14 bases in the middle. Germline values: CDR1 MRHNA, CDR2 SNTAGT. This CDR3 comprises 14 residues. CDR3 nucleotide sequence: TGTGCCAGCAGTTCTCAGGACGGGGGCAATGAGCAGTTCTTC. Protein product: CASSSQDGGNEQFF.

This chain joins TRBV19 and TRBJ2-5; no reliable D call. V dropped 5 bases and J dropped 10 bases, with 8 bases sitting between them. The germline V gene has CDR1 LNHDA and CDR2 SQIVND (reference sequence). The CDR3 consists of 10 residues. The CDR3: CASSGPGQYF. The DNA of the CDR3 is TGTGCCAGTAGTGGTCCAGGCCAGTACTTC.

The J gene is TRBJ2-1, the V gene TRBV25-1; D uncertain. From germline, CDR1 is MGHDK and CDR2 SYGVNS. V was trimmed by 4 bases and J by 4 bases, leaving 11 bases between them. CDR3 length equals 14 residues. The CDR3 DNA sequence: TGTGCCAGCAGTGTCCCTGACTTGTACAATGAGCAGTTCTTC. This translates into CASSVPDLYNEQFF.

The chain carries TRBV7-4 and TRBJ2-7; 15 positions agree with TRBD2. Germline CDR1 is SGHVT and CDR2 is SQSDAQ. This CDR3 spans 19 amino acids. With 1 base clipped from V and 1 base from J, the junction kept 8 bases outside the gene matches. The CDR3 spells CASSLGITGTSGRSYEQYF. The CDR3 bases are TGTGCCAGCAGCTTAGGCATCACCGGGACTAGCGGGAGGTCCTACGAGCAGTACTTC.